Below, 11 T cell receptor beta chains from the same sample are listed, as sequenced in a study of cytomegalovirus exposure and HLA in healthy donors. Researchers ran the PCR with 60 Vbeta and 13 Jbeta primers. Produced via immunoSEQ multiplex PCR; TCRdb's table is partial and in-frame only. The sample shows about 77,000 clones, and around 13% sits with its ten largest clones. Material for sequencing was PBMCs. These TCRs come from a man aged 45 to 65 in good health and CMV-seropositive.

V and J are TRBV29-1 and TRBJ1-1; 9 nucleotides match TRBD1. The V segment lost 6 bases and the J segment 8 bases; nucleotides outside the gene matches: 4. Per the germline V gene, CDR1 is SQVTM and CDR2 is ANQGSEA. The CDR3 covers 11 residues. CDR3 coding DNA: TGCAGCGTAAGGACAGGGGAGGAAGCTTTCTTT. Protein product: CSVRTGEEAFF. Drawing the rest from reference TRBV29-1 and TRBJ1-1, the complete variable domain is SAVISQKPSRDICQRGTSLTIQCQVDSQVTMMFWYRQQPGQSLTLIATANQGSEATYESGFVIDKFPISRPNLTFSTLTVSNMSPEDSSIYLCSVRTGEEAFFGQGTRLTVV.

The chain is built from TRBV10-3 and TRBJ1-3, with 8 positions matching TRBD1. The germline CDR1 and CDR2 sequences are ENHRY and SYGVKD. Unmatched junction bases numbered 8, after V lost 4 bases and J lost 0 bases. This CDR3 region has 17 residues. This CDR3 is CAISGPGQVSSGNTIYF. Written as DNA, the CDR3 is TGTGCCATCAGTGGCCCGGGACAGGTTTCCTCTGGAAACACCATATATTTT.

This chain uses TRBV6-1 with TRBJ1-6; tentatively, D is TRBD1 (5 bases). With 10 bases removed from V and 6 bases from J, the gap between germline ends came to 10 bases. This CDR3 has 12 residues. Germline V gene sequence: CDR1 MNHNS, CDR2 SASEGT. The CDR3, as DNA: TGTGCCACCAGCCAGGGTAATTCACCCCTCCACTTT. Amino acids: CATSQGNSPLHF.

This sequence joins TRBV6-1 and TRBJ1-6; 9 bases line up with TRBD1. Trimming took 10 bases from V and 7 from J; bases not matched to a gene: 5. Germline CDR1 is MNHNS and CDR2 is SASEGT. The CDR3 consists of 13 residues. Here the CDR3 reads CAINTGGNSPLHF. The CDR3 bases are TGTGCCATTAACACAGGGGGCAATTCACCCCTCCACTTT.

The chain has TRBV9 and TRBJ1-6; the D gene is possibly TRBD1 (6 bases). Germline V gives CDR1 SGDLS, CDR2 YYNGEE. The CDR3 loop spans 14 amino acids. Trimming cost V 0 bases and J 10 bases, with 11 bases left between them. CDR3 residues: CASSVGTGKSPLHF. The CDR3 DNA reads TGTGCCAGCAGCGTAGGAACAGGGAAGTCACCCCTCCACTTT. The variable domain in full, with the rest retrieved from reference TRBV9 and TRBJ1-6, is DSGVTQTPKHLITATGQRVTLRCSPRSGDLSVYWYQQSLDQGLQFLIQYYNGEERAKGNILERFSAQQFPDLHSELNLSSLELGDSALYFCASSVGTGKSPLHFGNGTRLTVT.

This sequence joins TRBV5-1 and TRBJ2-5; maybe TRBD2 (6 bases). Germline CDR1 SGHRS, CDR2 YFSETQ. The CDR3 extends over 17 amino acids. V was trimmed by 0 bases and J by 2 bases, leaving 17 bases between them. The CDR3 DNA reads as TGCGCCAGCAGCTTGGACTCGGGGTGGGGGGTTCAAGAGACCCAGTACTTC. Amino acids: CASSLDSGWGVQETQYF.

V gene TRBV10-3 combines with J gene TRBJ2-5; no firm D call. V was clipped by 2 bases and J by 4 bases, with 5 bases between them. The CDR3 covers 12 residues. Germline V gene lookup returns CDR1 ENHRY and CDR2 SYGVKD. This CDR3 is CAISENGETQYF. CDR3 coding DNA: TGTGCCATCAGTGAGAACGGAGAGACCCAGTACTTC.

V gene TRBV19 combines with J gene TRBJ2-3; D is uncertain. In germline, CDR1 is LNHDA, CDR2 SQIVND (reference sequence). V gave up 5 bases and J gave up 6 bases, with 9 bases separating them. There are 12 residues in the CDR3. CDR3 loop: CASSPARDTQYF. Written as DNA, the CDR3 is TGTGCCAGTAGTCCCGCGAGGGATACGCAGTATTTT.

This chain connects TRBV5-8 to TRBJ2-5; perhaps TRBD2 as D (6 bases). Trimming took off 6 bases at V and 1 base at J, with 16 bases between the two ends. In germline, CDR1 is SGHTS, CDR2 YDEGEE. The CDR3 consists of 15 residues. The CDR3 nucleotides read TGTGCCAGCAACAAAGCGGGCCTATCCCAAGAGACCCAGTACTTC. The encoded protein is CASNKAGLSQETQYF.

J is TRBJ2-1 and V is TRBV7-9, with TRBD2 identical over 10 bases. Per the germline V gene, CDR1 is SEHNR and CDR2 is FQNEAQ (reference sequence). The CDR3 has 16 residues. V lost 5 bases and J lost 4; bases outside the gene matches: 8. CDR3 DNA sequence: TGTGCCAGCAGCCCCAAAGCGGGGGGGGATTACAATGAGCAGTTCTTC. It yields the protein CASSPKAGGDYNEQFF.

The chain recombines TRBV7-8 with TRBJ2-3, with D perhaps matching TRBD2 (6 bases). The germline V gene has CDR1 SGHVS and CDR2 FQNEAQ. The CDR3 runs to 15 residues. Trimming stripped 5 bases from V and 2 bases from J, with 14 bases between. CDR3 in amino acids: CASSPRELFTDTQYF. The DNA for the CDR3 is TGTGCCAGCAGCCCCCGGGAGCTGTTCACAGATACGCAGTATTTT.